These 25 T cell receptor beta chains came from one sample sequenced in a study of blood T cell repertoires in COVID-19. Some clones are missing from TCRdb's copy, which holds only in-frame ones; the method was immunoSEQ multiplex PCR. The sample lists about 110,000 clones, approximately 85% occurring once. Sequencing used peripheral blood. The receptor set was obtained from a woman aged 55-70 years with acute or convalescent COVID-19.

The V gene is TRBV29-1, the J gene TRBJ1-5, with D maybe TRBD1 (6 bases). This CDR3 contains 14 residues. V gave up 5 bases and J gave up 8 bases, with 19 bases separating them. Per germline, CDR1 SQVTM and CDR2 ANQGSEA. CDR3 loop: CSVFLTGTMEPQHF. In DNA form, the CDR3 reads TGCAGCGTTTTTCTTACAGGGACAATGGAGCCCCAGCATTTT.

DNA for the CDR3: TGTGCCAGCAGTTCCGTAGCTCCTGCGCAGTATTTT. This gives the protein CASSSVAPAQYF. This chain connects TRBV12-3 or TRBV12-4 to TRBJ2-3; D uncertain. V was pared by 4 bases and J by 10 bases, with 12 bases between. This CDR3 comprises 12 residues.

The chain is built from TRBV18 and TRBJ2-7, with 8 nucleotides matching TRBD2. This CDR3 is 16 amino acids long. Trimming at V came to 3 bases and at J to 0 bases, leaving 7 bases not matched to a gene. Per germline, CDR1 KGHSH and CDR2 LQKENI. The CDR3 sequence is CASSPRGGGNSYEQYF. Here the CDR3 DNA reads TGTGCCAGCTCACCCCGCGGCGGGGGGAACTCCTACGAGCAGTACTTC.

CDR3 loop: CASSLQGSNQPQHF. DNA of the CDR3: TGCGCCAGCAGCTTGCAGGGTAGCAATCAGCCCCAGCATTTT. The rearrangement uses TRBV5-1 and TRBJ1-5; D might be TRBD1 (5 bases). The CDR3 is made up of 14 amino acids. The germline gives CDR1 SGHRS, CDR2 YFSETQ. Between the trimmed V and J ends, which lost 1 base and 0 bases, there was a span of 5 bases.

The chain is built from TRBV11-3 and TRBJ2-1; 9 nucleotides align to TRBD2. Trimming at V came to 6 bases and at J to 9 bases, leaving 24 bases not matched to a gene. The germline gives CDR1 SGHNT, CDR2 YENEEA. This CDR3 spans 19 amino acids. CDR3 DNA sequence: TGTGCCAGCAGTGCGGGGGGGCTCGACGACATGCGTGCGAGCAGTGAGCAGTTCTTC. Translating gives CASSAGGLDDMRASSEQFF. The whole variable domain, remainder taken from reference TRBV11-3 and TRBJ2-1, is EAGVVQSPRYKIIEKKQPVAFWCNPISGHNTLYWYLQNLGQGPELLIRYENEEAVDDSQLPKDRFSAERLKGVDSTLKIQPAELGDSAVYLCASSAGGLDDMRASSEQFFGPGTRLTVL.

This clone was observed a few times. This chain connects TRBV29-1 to TRBJ2-7, with TRBD1 matching over 7 bases. CDR1 and CDR2 from the germline V gene are SQVTM and ANQGSEA. J lost 3 bases, V lost 3 bases, and 5 bases had no gene match. This CDR3 is 13 amino acids long. The CDR3 is CSVDSRDSYEQYF. DNA for the CDR3: TGCAGCGTTGATAGTCGGGACAGCTACGAGCAGTACTTC.

The rearrangement joins TRBV5-1 to TRBJ2-5; 11 bases are shared with TRBD2. The CDR3 runs 14 residues. Germline lookup yields CDR1 SGHRS and CDR2 YFSETQ. The ends lost 4 bases at V and 3 bases at J; junction bases unmatched: 2. The CDR3 is CASSVGLAEETQYF. The DNA of the CDR3 is TGCGCCAGCAGCGTGGGACTAGCGGAAGAGACCCAGTACTTC. Using reference TRBV5-1 and TRBJ2-5 for the parts outside the CDR3, the full variable domain is KAGVTQTPRYLIKTRGQQVTLSCSPISGHRSVSWYQQTPGQGLQFLFEYFSETQRNKGNFPGRFSGRQFSNSRSEMNVSTLELGDSALYLCASSVGLAEETQYFGPGTRLLVL.

The chain combines TRBV29-1 with TRBJ2-1; 8 bases match TRBD2. Germline V gene lookup returns CDR1 SQVTM and CDR2 ANQGSEA. The V and J ends lost 7 bases and 5 bases, in that order; junction bases with no gene match: 10. This CDR3 contains 14 residues. The CDR3 region is CSASTGGPHNEQFF. Here the CDR3 DNA reads TGCAGCGCAAGCACGGGGGGGCCACACAATGAGCAGTTCTTC.

This clone has only one observation. The chain links TRBV6-2 or TRBV6-3 to TRBJ1-2; possible D gene TRBD1, 6 bases. Germline CDR1 is MNHEY and CDR2 is SVGEGT. The CDR3 is made up of 15 amino acids. V dropped 0 bases and J dropped 6 bases, with 14 bases sitting between them. This CDR3 is CASSYSTQGMNGYTF. As DNA, the CDR3 is TGTGCCAGCAGTTACTCGACCCAGGGGATGAATGGCTACACCTTC.

The V call is TRBV11-2, the J call TRBJ2-3, with a possible D match to TRBD2 (6 bases). With 5 bases removed from V and 0 bases from J, the gap between germline ends came to 18 bases. Germline CDR1 is SGHAT and CDR2 is FQNNGV. The CDR3 has 17 amino acids. In DNA, the CDR3 is TGTGCCAGCAGCCCAAATCTAGCGTGGGGAAGCACAGATACGCAGTATTTT. It encodes CASSPNLAWGSTDTQYF.

The chain recombines TRBV28 with TRBJ2-7; tentatively, D is TRBD1 (5 bases). With 8 bases removed from V and 0 bases from J, the gap between germline ends came to 11 bases. There are 13 residues in the CDR3. Germline V gene sequence: CDR1 MDHEN, CDR2 SYDVKM. CDR3 bases: TGTGCCAGCCAGGGTCCCGGCTCCTACGAGCAGTACTTC. This encodes CASQGPGSYEQYF.

The V and J genes are TRBV6-4 and TRBJ2-3; D call uncertain. CDR3 length: 14 residues. Trimming removed 2 bases from V and 1 base from J, with 7 bases in between. Germline V CDR1 and CDR2: MRHNA, SNTAGT. Here the CDR3 reads CASSDTSGTDTQYF. For the CDR3, the DNA is TGTGCCAGCAGTGACACTTCGGGCACAGATACGCAGTATTTT.

The chain combines TRBV5-6 with TRBJ2-1; 7 bases are a match to TRBD2. V lost 7 bases, J lost 4 bases, and 5 bases stayed unmatched. Germline V CDR1 and CDR2: SGHDT, YYEEEE. The CDR3 totals 13 residues. The CDR3 sequence: CASGAGVYNEQFF. As DNA, the CDR3 is TGTGCCAGCGGGGCGGGAGTGTACAATGAGCAGTTCTTC.

The rearrangement links TRBV13 to TRBJ1-2; possible D gene TRBD1, 5 bases. The V end was cut by 1 base, the J end by 8 bases, with 14 bases between. CDR3 length equals 14 residues. Germline V gene sequence: CDR1 PRHDT, CDR2 FYEKMQ (reference sequence). The CDR3, as DNA: TGTGCCAGCAGCTTAGACGTCGGGGGATGGGGCTACACCTTC. Protein: CASSLDVGGWGYTF. Full variable domain (missing parts from reference TRBV13 and TRBJ1-2): AAGVIQSPRHLIKEKRETATLKCYPIPRHDTVYWYQQGPGQDPQFLISFYEKMQSDKGSIPDRFSAQQFSDYHSELNMSSLELGDSALYFCASSLDVGGWGYTFGSGTRLTVV.

This chain joins TRBV9 and TRBJ2-1, with D possibly TRBD2 on 6 matching bases. V lost 0 bases and J lost 4, with 11 bases in between. CDR1 is SGDLS, CDR2 YYNGEE, per germline. The CDR3 runs 15 residues. The CDR3 bases are TGTGCCAGCAGCGTAGTTAGCGGACGATACAATGAGCAGTTCTTC. This encodes CASSVVSGRYNEQFF.

The rearrangement joins TRBV6-5 to TRBJ2-1; 7 bases are shared with TRBD1. The V gene end was trimmed by 4 bases and the J gene end by 4 bases; junction bases not matched to a gene: 7. The germline gives CDR1 MNHEY, CDR2 SVGAGI. The CDR3 contains 15 residues. This chain's CDR3 is CASSSRGTAYNEQFF. The CDR3 nucleotides read TGTGCCAGCAGTTCCAGGGGGACAGCTTACAATGAGCAGTTCTTC.

The V call is TRBV6-1, the J call TRBJ1-5; TRBD1 matches at 9 bases. Germline V gene lookup returns CDR1 MNHNS and CDR2 SASEGT. The CDR3 has 15 residues. The ends lost 0 bases at V and 7 bases at J; junction bases unmatched: 4. CDR3 bases: TGTGCCAGCAGTGAAGCTTGGACAGGGGAACAGCCCCAGCATTTT. Its protein product is CASSEAWTGEQPQHF.

This clone came up once. The chain uses TRBV18 and TRBJ1-2; tentative D call: TRBD1 (6 bases). Germline V CDR1 and CDR2: KGHSH, LQKENI. The ends were cut back, 1 base at V and 2 bases at J, with 20 bases in the middle. CDR3 size: 18 residues. The CDR3 sequence is CASSPLREGGGENYGYTF. The CDR3 nucleotides are TGTGCCAGCTCACCACTCCGCGAGGGCGGGGGCGAGAACTATGGCTACACCTTC.

The V gene is TRBV7-3, the J gene TRBJ2-5, with D possibly TRBD1 on 5 matching bases. CDR3 length equals 15 residues. V was shortened by 4 bases and J by 5 bases, with 17 bases between the two germline ends. Germline assignment: CDR1 SGHTA and CDR2 FQGTGA. The CDR3 here is CASSWVGLKTETQYF. CDR3 nucleotide sequence: TGTGCCAGCAGCTGGGTGGGGCTAAAGACGGAGACCCAGTACTTC.

V and J are TRBV2 and TRBJ1-6; D gene ambiguous. Trimming left V 2 bases short and J 1 base short, with 6 bases between. CDR3 size: 15 residues. Per the germline V gene, CDR1 is SNHLY and CDR2 is FYNNEI. The CDR3 DNA reads as TGTGCCAGCAGTGAACCCCCGTCCTATAATTCACCCCTCCACTTT. This codes for CASSEPPSYNSPLHF.

The rearrangement uses TRBV7-3 and TRBJ2-3; 7 positions match TRBD2. V lost 5 bases to trimming and J lost 2 bases; unmatched junction nucleotides: 1. The V gene's germline CDR1 is SGHTA and CDR2 FQGTGA. The length of the CDR3 is 13 residues. CDR3 amino acids: CASSRGVTDTQYF. Written as DNA, the CDR3 is TGTGCCAGCAGCCGGGGGGTCACAGATACGCAGTATTTT. Variable domain in full (rest from reference TRBV7-3 and TRBJ2-3): GAGVSQTPSNKVTEKGKYVELRCDPISGHTALYWYRQSLGQGPEFLIYFQGTGAADDSGLPNDRFFAVRPEGSVSTLKIQRTERGDSAVYLCASSRGVTDTQYFGPGTRLTVL.

This sequence joins TRBV3-1 (or the pseudogene TRBV3-2) and TRBJ1-6, with D perhaps TRBD1 (6 bases). The CDR3 is 14 amino acids. V was clipped by 0 bases and J by 6 bases, with 6 bases between them. Germline CDR1 and CDR2: LGHDT and YNNKEL (reference sequence). The CDR3 nucleotides are TGTGCCAGCAGCCAAGAACAGGGTAATTCACCCCTCCACTTT. Protein: CASSQEQGNSPLHF.

This chain uses TRBV24-1 with TRBJ1-1; 8 bases align to TRBD1. Per germline, CDR1 KGHDR and CDR2 SFDVKD. The CDR3 runs to 16 residues. V was pared by 4 bases and J by 3 bases, with 9 bases of the junction left unmatched. The CDR3 loop is CATSDSGQGIDTEAFF. The DNA for the CDR3 is TGTGCCACCAGTGACAGTGGACAGGGAATCGACACTGAAGCTTTCTTT.

This clone has a handful of counts. The chain uses TRBV14 and TRBJ2-1, with a weak D call TRBD1 (5 bases). V shed 4 bases and J shed 1 base, with 14 bases lying between them. The CDR3 sequence is 16 residues long. The germline V gene has CDR1 SGHDN and CDR2 FVKESK. The DNA for the CDR3 is TGTGCCAGCAGCCCCGCAGGGCAGTTATCCTACAATGAGCAGTTCTTC. It yields the protein CASSPAGQLSYNEQFF.

The chain is built from TRBV10-1 and TRBJ1-1; the D is unclear. This CDR3 has 11 amino acids. From germline, CDR1 is WNHNN and CDR2 SYGVQD (reference sequence). Trimming took off 9 bases at V and 7 bases at J, with 12 bases between the two ends. CDR3 nucleotide sequence: TGCGCCAGACAAACCCCAGGTGAAGCTTTCTTT. It codes for CARQTPGEAFF.